The 9 T cell receptor beta chains below were found in one sample sequenced in a study of OX40 agonist ivuxolimab in advanced cancers. Here immunoSEQ multiplex PCR was the method, and the copy in TCRdb shows in-frame clones only, minus some. The repertoire holds about 98,000 clones, around 90% seen once, with approximately 0.54% in the top ten. Sample: CD4+ or CD8+ T cells sorted from blood, taken in a trial of the OX40 agonist ivuxolimab. The receptors originated from an adult with an advanced solid tumor such as melanoma, head and neck, liver or kidney cancer.

The rearrangement links TRBV2 to TRBJ2-6; D is tentatively TRBD1 or TRBD2 (5 bases each). The germline V gene has CDR1 SNHLY and CDR2 FYNNEI. Trimming left V 8 bases short and J 4 bases short, with 12 bases between. The CDR3 has 14 residues. Here the CDR3 DNA reads TGTGCCAGCGTCAGGGACCCCGGGGCCAACGTCCTGACTTTC. Protein sequence: CASVRDPGANVLTF.

The gene calls are TRBV9 and TRBJ2-3, with D unresolved. V was clipped by 0 bases and J by 2 bases, with 10 bases between them. There are 15 residues in the CDR3. The germline CDR1 and CDR2 sequences are SGDLS and YYNGEE. The CDR3 sequence is CASSVGGGLTDTQYF. DNA of the CDR3: TGTGCCAGCAGCGTAGGAGGTGGGCTCACAGATACGCAGTATTTT. The full variable domain, rest sourced from reference TRBV9 and TRBJ2-3, is DSGVTQTPKHLITATGQRVTLRCSPRSGDLSVYWYQQSLDQGLQFLIQYYNGEERAKGNILERFSAQQFPDLHSELNLSSLELGDSALYFCASSVGGGLTDTQYFGPGTRLTVL.

The chain is built from TRBV19 and TRBJ1-5; a weak D match, TRBD1 (6 bases). CDR1 LNHDA and CDR2 SQIVND come from the germline V gene (reference sequence). V shed 10 bases and J shed 2 bases, with 18 bases lying between them. There are 15 residues in the CDR3. Here the CDR3 DNA reads TGTGCCACAAAAACCCGGGGGCAGGGCAATCAGCCCCAGCATTTT. Translated: CATKTRGQGNQPQHF.

The rearrangement joins TRBV7-6 to TRBJ1-4; 8 bases are a match to TRBD1. In germline, CDR1 is SGHVS, CDR2 FNYEAQ. V lost 5 bases and J lost 4; bases outside the gene matches: 9. This CDR3 contains 16 residues. The CDR3 DNA sequence: TGTGCCAGCAGCCCTTCCCTGACAGGGGTTAATGAAAAACTGTTTTTT. Encoded protein: CASSPSLTGVNEKLFF.

The rearrangement uses TRBV5-4 and TRBJ2-1, with 7 bases fitting TRBD1. This CDR3 is 14 amino acids long. V gave up 4 bases and J gave up 4 bases; unmatched junction bases: 5. Germline V gives CDR1 SGHNT, CDR2 YYREEE (reference sequence). This CDR3 reads CASSQGDRYNEQFF. Written as DNA, the CDR3 is TGTGCCAGCAGCCAGGGGGATCGGTACAATGAGCAGTTCTTC.

CDR3 bases: TGTGCCAGCGGACCAGCCAGCTACAATGAGCAGTTCTTC. As protein: CASGPASYNEQFF. The rearrangement uses TRBV7-3 and TRBJ2-1; D call uncertain. CDR1 and CDR2 from the germline V gene are SGHTA and FQGTGA. The V end was cut by 8 bases, the J end by 3 bases, with 11 bases between. This CDR3 is 13 amino acids long.

The chain links TRBV5-6 to TRBJ1-2, with TRBD1 matching 8 bases. Unmatched junction bases numbered 3, after V lost 0 bases and J lost 8 bases. The CDR3 is 13 residues long. Germline V gene sequence: CDR1 SGHDT, CDR2 YYEEEE. For the CDR3, the DNA is TGTGCCAGCAGCTTGGAGACAGGGGACGGCTACACCTTC. The encoded protein is CASSLETGDGYTF.

The rearrangement links TRBV7-5 to TRBJ1-6. TRBV7-5 counts as a pseudogene. The CDR3 spans 17 residues. CDR3 bases: TGTGCCAGAAGCTTAGCGTTGGAACCTGAAGCTAATTCACCCCTCCACTTT. Its protein product is CARSLALEPEANSPLHF.

The chain is built from TRBV28 and TRBJ1-5; possible D gene TRBD1, 5 bases. The CDR3 length is 15 residues. V shed 3 bases and J shed 2 bases, with 11 bases lying between them. The germline CDR1 and CDR2 sequences are MDHEN and SYDVKM. The CDR3 protein is CASSFQWGGNQPQHF. DNA for the CDR3: TGTGCCAGCAGTTTCCAGTGGGGGGGCAATCAGCCCCAGCATTTT.